The 27 T cell receptor beta chains below were found in one sample sequenced in a study of beta chain features in type 1 diabetes. Of the isolated RNA, all was reverse transcribed, and so the sequenced material was expressed TCRB transcripts. TCRdb's copy holds only in-frame clones and misses some; the assay was immunoSEQ multiplex PCR. The sample carries over 120,000 clones, 9.2% recorded once. Sequenced material: central memory CD4+ T cells from blood. These receptors came from a man aged 18 to 30 in good health.

This clone was observed a handful of times. The J gene is TRBJ2-7, the V gene TRBV7-3; 8 bases agree with TRBD2. The CDR3 extends over 14 amino acids. Germline CDR1 SGHTA, CDR2 FQGTGA. Losses at the gene ends were 3 bases for V and 6 bases for J; bases not matched to a gene: 7. The CDR3 coding sequence is TGTGCCAGCAGCTTGCAAGCGGGAGCAGGCGAGCAGTACTTC. Translated: CASSLQAGAGEQYF. The full variable domain, in which reference TRBV7-3 and TRBJ2-7 provide the parts outside the CDR3, is GAGVSQTPSNKVTEKGKYVELRCDPISGHTALYWYRQSLGQGPEFLIYFQGTGAADDSGLPNDRFFAVRPEGSVSTLKIQRTERGDSAVYLCASSLQAGAGEQYFGPGTRLTVT.

This clone was detected only a few times. The CDR3 sequence is CASSRQGQQPQHF. CDR3 nucleotide sequence: TGTGCCAGTAGTAGACAGGGTCAGCAGCCCCAGCATTTT. The chain employs TRBV19 and TRBJ1-5, with 7 bases that match TRBD1. Germline V gene sequence: CDR1 LNHDA, CDR2 SQIVND (reference sequence). V gave up 4 bases and J gave up 7 bases; unmatched junction bases: 4. The CDR3 runs 13 residues.

This clone was seen repeatedly, ten times or more. V gene TRBV14 combines with J gene TRBJ2-7, with a tentative D call TRBD1 (6 bases). The V end was cut by 2 bases, the J end by 0 bases, with 8 bases between. The CDR3 has 14 amino acids. CDR1 SGHDN and CDR2 FVKESK come from the germline V gene. As DNA, the CDR3 is TGTGCCAGCAGCCAAAGCAGGGGCTCCTACGAGCAGTACTTC. Translating it yields CASSQSRGSYEQYF.

This clone occurred many times. The rearrangement links TRBV29-1 to TRBJ2-7; 9 nucleotides match TRBD1. With V trimmed by 0 bases and J by 3 bases, 6 bases remained unmatched. This CDR3 has 15 residues. Per the germline V gene, CDR1 is SQVTM and CDR2 is ANQGSEA. CDR3 in amino acids: CSVEDGQGNNYEQYF. CDR3 DNA sequence: TGCAGCGTTGAAGATGGACAGGGGAACAACTACGAGCAGTACTTC.

There are many counts of this clone. The V call is TRBV28, the J call TRBJ2-1, with 7 nucleotides matching TRBD2. CDR1 MDHEN and CDR2 SYDVKM come from the germline V gene. The CDR3 runs to 16 residues. V was clipped by 5 bases and J by 9 bases; unmatched bases: 16. CDR3 in amino acids: CASSKPGTNLHGEQFF. The CDR3 DNA is TGTGCCAGCAGTAAACCCGGGACTAACCTACATGGTGAGCAGTTCTTC. The full variable domain, in which reference TRBV28 and TRBJ2-1 provide the parts outside the CDR3, is DVKVTQSSRYLVKRTGEKVFLECVQDMDHENMFWYRQDPGLGLRLIYFSYDVKMKEKGDIPEGYSVSREKKERFSLILESASTNQTSMYLCASSKPGTNLHGEQFFGPGTRLTVL.

In its sample, this clone was seen a few times. V gene TRBV7-2 combines with J gene TRBJ1-4; TRBD1 matches 8 bases. V shed 5 bases and J 7 bases; nucleotides not matched to a gene: 6. The CDR3 has 14 amino acids. Germline loops: CDR1 SGHTA, CDR2 FQGNSA. CDR3 amino acids: CASSQGARGEKLFF. In nucleotides, the CDR3 is TGTGCCAGCAGCCAGGGGGCGCGTGGTGAAAAACTGTTTTTT.

V is TRBV4-1 and J is TRBJ2-1; 14 nucleotides match TRBD2. There are 16 residues in the CDR3. The V and J ends lost 3 bases and 9 bases, in that order; junction bases with no gene match: 7. Germline V gene lookup returns CDR1 MGHRA and CDR2 YSYEKL. In DNA, the CDR3 is TGCGCCAGCAGCCAGGTGACTAGCGGGGGGGCAATTGAGCAGTTCTTC. Amino acids: CASSQVTSGGAIEQFF.

V usage is TRBV9 and J usage is TRBJ2-7; 7 positions match TRBD1. Trimming at V came to 4 bases and at J to 0 bases, leaving 4 bases not matched to a gene. Germline V gene data show CDR1 as SGDLS and CDR2 as YYNGEE. This CDR3 region has 14 residues. The CDR3 reads CASSSRDSSYEQYF. DNA of the CDR3: TGTGCCAGCAGCTCACGGGACAGCTCCTACGAGCAGTACTTC. The variable domain in full, with the rest retrieved from reference TRBV9 and TRBJ2-7, is DSGVTQTPKHLITATGQRVTLRCSPRSGDLSVYWYQQSLDQGLQFLIQYYNGEERAKGNILERFSAQQFPDLHSELNLSSLELGDSALYFCASSSRDSSYEQYFGPGTRLTVT.

This chain joins TRBV5-1 and TRBJ2-5; maybe TRBD1 (5 bases). With 5 bases removed from V and 2 bases from J, the gap between germline ends came to 10 bases. From germline, CDR1 is SGHRS and CDR2 YFSETQ. CDR3 length: 13 amino acids. CDR3 in DNA: TGCGCCAGCAGGGCGACAGCACAAGAGACCCAGTACTTC. This sequence encodes CASRATAQETQYF.

The chain has TRBV21-1 and TRBJ2-1; TRBD1 reflects the table's D call only, with no check against the DNA. TRBV21-1 is flagged as a pseudogene. The CDR3 is 15 residues long. CDR3 sequence (DNA): TGTGCCAGAGCCAGGGGAATGGATATGGGGAATGAGCAGTTCTTC. As protein: CARARGMDMGNEQFF.

This clone was seen a few times. This chain uses TRBV5-4 with TRBJ2-3; possible D gene TRBD1, 7 bases. Trimming took off 4 bases at V and 6 bases at J, with 18 bases between the two ends. CDR1 and CDR2 from the germline V gene are SGHNT and YYREEE (reference sequence). The CDR3 length is 15 residues. The CDR3 reads CASSPVRGASDTQYF. The DNA of the CDR3 is TGTGCCAGCAGCCCGGTCAGGGGGGCGTCGGATACGCAGTATTTT.

This chain uses TRBV27 with TRBJ2-5, with 8 bases fitting TRBD1. The V segment lost 4 bases and the J segment 2 bases; nucleotides outside the gene matches: 6. The germline V gene has CDR1 MNHEY and CDR2 SMNVEV (reference sequence). This CDR3 is 15 amino acids long. The CDR3 here is CASSYGQGQQETQYF. CDR3 DNA sequence: TGTGCCAGCAGTTATGGACAGGGCCAACAAGAGACCCAGTACTTC.

Only a few counts were recorded for this clone. The chain has TRBV2 and TRBJ1-4, with TRBD1 as a possible D gene (6 bases). With 6 bases removed from V and 2 bases from J, the gap between germline ends came to 10 bases. Germline V CDR1 and CDR2: SNHLY, FYNNEI. The CDR3 spans 14 residues. For the CDR3, the DNA is TGTGCCAGCAGGAACAGGGTGACTAATGAAAAACTGTTTTTT. Translated, it gives CASRNRVTNEKLFF.

This clone was recorded a few times. This chain uses TRBV7-2 with TRBJ2-1; TRBD2 aligns across 10 bases. CDR1 is SGHTA, CDR2 FQGNSA, per germline. With V trimmed by 1 base and J by 7 bases, 10 bases remained unmatched. The CDR3 has 17 amino acids. The CDR3 sequence is CASSLGVTSGPQNEQFF. For the CDR3, the DNA is TGTGCCAGCAGCTTAGGCGTGACTAGCGGGCCTCAGAATGAGCAGTTCTTC.

This clone was seen only a few times. This chain's CDR3 is CAWGLAGANPTKNIQYF. The CDR3 nucleotides read TGTGCCTGGGGACTAGCGGGGGCCAATCCGACCAAAAACATTCAGTACTTC. The chain couples TRBV30 to TRBJ2-4; TRBD2 matches 13 bases. The germline CDR1 and CDR2 sequences are GTSNPN and SVGIG (reference sequence). V lost 5 bases to trimming and J lost 2 bases; unmatched junction nucleotides: 9. The CDR3 consists of 17 residues.

J is TRBJ1-1 and V is TRBV28; tentatively, D is TRBD1 (6 bases). The germline V and J ends were trimmed by 5 bases and 5 bases, with 15 bases remaining between them. Germline loops: CDR1 MDHEN, CDR2 SYDVKM. CDR3 size: 14 residues. Here the CDR3 DNA reads TGTGCCAGCAGTGGCCCCAGGGGCAAGACTGAAGCTTTCTTT. Its translation is CASSGPRGKTEAFF.

A few counts support this clone. The gene calls are TRBV4-1 and TRBJ2-1; 9 bases agree with TRBD1. The CDR3 consists of 16 residues. Germline CDR1 and CDR2: MGHRA and YSYEKL. The ends lost 4 bases at V and 5 bases at J; junction bases unmatched: 9. CDR3 loop: CASSRTGTGLNNEQFF. CDR3 sequence (DNA): TGCGCCAGCAGCCGCACCGGGACAGGGCTAAACAATGAGCAGTTCTTC.

Concerning this clone itself: This same CDR3 is encoded by further DNA sequences in the sample. The V call is TRBV18, the J call TRBJ1-2; 7 bases agree with TRBD1. The CDR3 is 14 residues long. Germline CDR1 and CDR2: KGHSH and LQKENI. V lost 1 base to trimming and J lost 3 bases; unmatched junction nucleotides: 2. CDR3 bases: TGTGCCAGCTCACCACTCAGGGGGGACTATGGCTACACCTTC. Protein sequence: CASSPLRGDYGYTF.

This clone came up a few times. The chain employs TRBV7-8 and TRBJ1-6; D ambiguous. The CDR3 contains 15 residues. The V gene's germline CDR1 is SGHVS and CDR2 FQNEAQ. V lost 3 bases and J lost 0, with 6 bases in between. This chain's CDR3 is CASSLASSYNSPLHF. As DNA, the CDR3 is TGTGCCAGCAGCTTGGCAAGCTCCTATAATTCACCCCTCCACTTT.

This clone was seen more than once but under ten times. The V gene is TRBV28, the J gene TRBJ1-3, with a tentative D call TRBD1 (5 bases). Germline V gene lookup returns CDR1 MDHEN and CDR2 SYDVKM. Trimming left V 3 bases short and J 2 bases short, with 5 bases between. This CDR3 has 13 residues. Written as DNA, the CDR3 is TGTGCCAGCAGTTTGACAGCTGGAAACACCATATATTTT. This encodes CASSLTAGNTIYF. Based on the CDR3 plus reference TRBV28 and TRBJ1-3, the full variable domain is DVKVTQSSRYLVKRTGEKVFLECVQDMDHENMFWYRQDPGLGLRLIYFSYDVKMKEKGDIPEGYSVSREKKERFSLILESASTNQTSMYLCASSLTAGNTIYFGEGSWLTVV.

The rearrangement joins TRBV10-2 to TRBJ1-1; D perhaps matches TRBD1 (5 bases). V lost 3 bases and J lost 6, with 8 bases in between. The CDR3 consists of 12 residues. Germline loops: CDR1 WSHSY, CDR2 SAAADI. CDR3 sequence reads: CASSDQGPEAFF. The CDR3 DNA reads as TGCGCCAGCAGTGACCAGGGCCCTGAAGCTTTCTTT.

This clone was seen only a few times. This chain connects TRBV6-1 to TRBJ1-5; D is undetermined. The CDR3 contains 13 residues. V gave up 2 bases and J gave up 1 base, with 3 bases separating them. Per germline, CDR1 MNHNS and CDR2 SASEGT. The CDR3 loop is CASSELSNQPQHF. The CDR3, as DNA: TGTGCCAGCAGTGAACTCAGCAATCAGCCCCAGCATTTT.

The gene calls are TRBV7-2 and TRBJ2-5, with 11 bases identical to TRBD2. V dropped 7 bases and J dropped 2; count of bases not matched to a gene: 6. The CDR3 spans 15 residues. Per germline, CDR1 SGHTA and CDR2 FQGNSA. CDR3 nucleotide sequence: TGTGCCAGCAAGGCTAGCGGGGGGCCTCAAGAGACCCAGTACTTC. It codes for CASKASGGPQETQYF.

V and J are TRBV5-4 and TRBJ2-7, with TRBD2 matching over 10 bases. Germline V gives CDR1 SGHNT, CDR2 YYREEE (reference sequence). The CDR3 is 14 amino acids. With V trimmed by 3 bases and J by 5 bases, 5 bases remained unmatched. CDR3 protein: CASSSKRGGDEQYF. CDR3 DNA: TGTGCCAGCAGCTCGAAGCGGGGGGGTGACGAGCAGTACTTC.

Turning to this clone: Its ends do not fully match the called genes, so a read error is possible. The J gene is TRBJ2-3, the V gene TRBV6-5; a possible D gene is TRBD1 (5 bases). This CDR3 spans 11 amino acids. Germline-derived CDR1 and CDR2 are MNHEY and SVGAGI. The CDR3 region is CASSSGITQYF. CDR3 DNA: TGTGCCAGTAGTTCAGGGATTACGCAGTATTTT.

The V and J genes are TRBV7-3 and TRBJ2-1, with 8 nucleotides matching TRBD2. This CDR3 is built from 15 residues. In germline, CDR1 is SGHTA, CDR2 FQGTGA. Trimming at V came to 1 base and at J to 7 bases, leaving 6 bases not matched to a gene. Here the CDR3 DNA reads TGTGCCAGCAGCTTAATAAGGCTAGCGGGTAATGAGCAGTTCTTC. The encoded protein is CASSLIRLAGNEQFF.

The sample holds a few counts of this clone. In DNA, the CDR3 is TGTGCCAGCAGCTTGGGCCGGGACAGGGGGTTGAATGAGCAGTTCTTC. Translated: CASSLGRDRGLNEQFF. V is TRBV5-4 and J is TRBJ2-1, with 11 bases identical to TRBD1. Germline CDR1 reads SGHNT; CDR2 reads YYREEE (reference sequence). The CDR3 is 16 amino acids. V lost 0 bases and J lost 7; bases outside the gene matches: 6.